The TCR beta chain under discussion was sequenced for a study of shared clonotypes between healthy human individuals. The method was immunoSEQ multiplex PCR; TCRdb's version includes in-frame clones alone and lacks a portion of them. The repertoire holds about 510,000 clones, with about 80% as singletons. The V gene end was trimmed by 3 bases and the J gene end by 4 bases; junction bases not matched to a gene: 9. Germline CDR1 SGDLS, CDR2 YYNGEE. The CDR3 totals 16 residues. This receptor was taken from a woman aged 40 to 55 in good health. Some clones in this sample may be carry-over from other donors' samples. The V gene is TRBV9, the J gene TRBJ2-3; TRBD1 agrees at 9 bases. The specimen sequenced was PBMCs. The CDR3 bases are TGTGCCAGCAGCGCTTTACCGGGACAGGGTCCAGATACGCAGTATTTT. Amino acid sequence: CASSALPGQGPDTQYF.